Shown below are 27 T cell receptor beta chains from a single sample sequenced in a study of cytomegalovirus exposure and HLA in healthy donors. The PCR used 60 Vbeta and 13 Jbeta primers. TCRdb's table, derived via immunoSEQ multiplex PCR, lists solely in-frame clones and lacks some. The sample includes around 97,000 clones, about 81% of them seen just once. The sequencing input was PBMCs. The origin of the receptors is a man in his forties in good health and CMV-seropositive.

This chain joins TRBV6-1 and TRBJ1-3; 8 nucleotides agree with TRBD1. Germline trimming cut 1 base from V and 0 bases from J; bases unmatched to any gene: 5. The CDR3 runs to 17 residues. From germline, CDR1 is MNHNS and CDR2 SASEGT. The CDR3 DNA is TGTGCCAGCAGTGAAGTACAGGGGGAAGGCTCTGGAAACACCATATATTTT. Protein: CASSEVQGEGSGNTIYF.

This clone was observed a single time. The chain has TRBV19 and TRBJ1-6; 10 positions match TRBD1. Germline CDR1 LNHDA, CDR2 SQIVND (reference sequence). Trimming removed 6 bases from V and 14 bases from J; junction bases left unmatched: 13. This CDR3 region has 15 residues. The chain's CDR3 is CASRLSGTGVRSLHF. For the CDR3, the DNA is TGTGCCAGTAGACTTTCCGGGACAGGGGTTAGGTCCCTCCACTTT.

J is TRBJ2-2 and V is TRBV9; D might be TRBD1 (6 bases). The CDR3 spans 16 residues. V was shortened by 5 bases and J by 6 bases, with 20 bases between the two germline ends. CDR1 and CDR2 from the germline V gene are SGDLS and YYNGEE. The CDR3 here is CASRGTQGNAAGELFF. The DNA of the CDR3 is TGTGCCAGCAGAGGCACACAGGGAAATGCGGCCGGGGAGCTGTTTTTT.

This sequence joins TRBV5-1 and TRBJ2-5, with D perhaps TRBD1 (5 bases). The CDR3 extends over 15 amino acids. Trimming pared 0 bases from V and 1 base from J, leaving 10 bases between. Germline-derived CDR1 and CDR2 are SGHRS and YFSETQ. The CDR3 nucleotides read TGCGCCAGCAGCTTGGGGGGCAATCCCCAAGAGACCCAGTACTTC. The encoded protein is CASSLGGNPQETQYF.

This clone was found a few times. V is TRBV7-2 and J is TRBJ2-1; possibly TRBD2 for D (7 bases). Germline V lookup: CDR1 SGHTA, CDR2 FQGNSA. With 1 base removed from V and 9 bases from J, the gap between germline ends came to 19 bases. The CDR3 contains 16 residues. The CDR3 sequence: CASSLGLGSGGSEQFF. CDR3 nucleotides: TGTGCCAGCAGCTTAGGTCTGGGTTCGGGGGGCAGTGAGCAGTTCTTC.

This chain connects TRBV7-8 to TRBJ2-7; 9 bases fit TRBD1. CDR1 and CDR2 (germline): SGHVS, FQNEAQ. V shed 2 bases and J 2 bases; nucleotides not matched to a gene: 4. This CDR3 spans 15 amino acids. This CDR3 reads CASSLTWDRAYEQYF. CDR3 nucleotides: TGTGCCAGCAGCTTAACCTGGGACAGGGCCTACGAGCAGTACTTC. Combining the CDR3 with reference TRBV7-8 and TRBJ2-7 gives the whole variable domain GAGVSQSPRYKVAKRGQDVALRCDPISGHVSLFWYQQALGQGPEFLTYFQNEAQLDKSGLPSDRFFAERPEGSVSTLKIQRTQQEDSAVYLCASSLTWDRAYEQYFGPGTRLTVT.

This chain links TRBV29-1 with TRBJ2-7; weak D call: TRBD2 (6 bases). Germline lookup yields CDR1 SQVTM and CDR2 ANQGSEA. With 6 bases removed from V and 2 bases from J, the gap between germline ends came to 17 bases. The CDR3 runs 14 residues. CDR3 sequence (DNA): TGCAGCGTACCGATGGCGGGGAATACCTACGAGCAGTACTTC. It yields the protein CSVPMAGNTYEQYF.

As to this clone: A read error may produce the germline difference seen at one junction end. J is TRBJ2-4 and V is TRBV13; D might be TRBD2 (5 bases). Germline values: CDR1 PRHDT, CDR2 FYEKMQ (reference sequence). The CDR3 totals 14 residues. CDR3 sequence: CASSARLAKNSQYF. The DNA of the CDR3 is TGTGCCAGCAGCGCCCGGCTAGCCAAAAACAGTCAGTACTTC. The variable domain in full, completed from reference TRBV13 and TRBJ2-4, reads AAGVIQSPRHLIKEKRETATLKCYPIPRHDTVYWYQQGPGQDPQFLISFYEKMQSDKGSIPDRFSAQQFSDYHSELNMSSLELGDSALYFCASSARLAKNSQYFGAGTRLSVL.

This rearrangement joins TRBV5-4 to TRBJ1-3; 8 nucleotides align to TRBD1. J gave up 2 bases and V 5 bases, and 6 bases lay outside the gene matches. From germline, CDR1 is SGHNT and CDR2 YYREEE (reference sequence). The CDR3 has 15 amino acids. This chain's CDR3 is CASSLTGEAGNTIYF. In nucleotides, the CDR3 is TGTGCCAGCAGTTTGACAGGGGAAGCTGGAAACACCATATATTTT.

Concerning this clone itself: Distinct nucleotide sequences in the sample also encode this CDR3. This chain joins TRBV5-1 and TRBJ2-3; perhaps TRBD1 as D (6 bases). In germline, CDR1 is SGHRS, CDR2 YFSETQ. The ends were cut back, 2 bases at V and 0 bases at J, with 10 bases in the middle. The CDR3 is 15 amino acids. The CDR3 reads CASSFSGASTDTQYF. CDR3 coding DNA: TGCGCCAGCAGCTTTTCAGGGGCGAGCACAGATACGCAGTATTTT.

The chain couples TRBV6-1 to TRBJ1-4; D remains unclear. CDR3 length: 13 amino acids. The V gene's germline CDR1 is MNHNS and CDR2 SASEGT. The V gene lost 3 bases and the J gene lost 14 bases, with 16 bases spanning the gap. CDR3 DNA: TGTGCCAGCAGTGAGGCCACAAAAGGAGGGCTGTTTTTT. Translated, it gives CASSEATKGGLFF.

The rearrangement uses TRBV2 and TRBJ2-1, with TRBD2 identical over 13 bases. The CDR3 spans 16 residues. Germline values: CDR1 SNHLY, CDR2 FYNNEI. The ends lost 10 bases at V and 9 bases at J; junction bases unmatched: 15. The CDR3 DNA reads TGTGCCATACCGGGACTAGCGGGAAGATTGGCCGGTGAGCAGTTCTTC. This encodes CAIPGLAGRLAGEQFF.

The chain employs TRBV2 and TRBJ2-2; 10 bases are a match to TRBD2. Looked up from germline, CDR1 is SNHLY and CDR2 is FYNNEI. This CDR3 has 15 amino acids. J was trimmed by 5 bases and V by 3 bases; bases with no gene match: 3. DNA of the CDR3: TGTGCCAGCAGTGAGTCAGCGGGAGGGACCGGGGAGCTGTTTTTT. It specifies CASSESAGGTGELFF.

The genes are TRBV19 and TRBJ1-1; 8 bases agree with TRBD1. The germline V gene has CDR1 LNHDA and CDR2 SQIVND (reference sequence). V dropped 3 bases and J dropped 4; count of bases not matched to a gene: 4. This CDR3 is built from 14 residues. The CDR3 DNA reads as TGTGCCAGTAGTATCAACAGGGGGTCCACTGAAGCTTTCTTT. Translating it yields CASSINRGSTEAFF. Full variable domain (rest looked up from reference TRBV19 and TRBJ1-1): DGGITQSPKYLFRKEGQNVTLSCEQNLNHDAMYWYRQDPGQGLRLIYYSQIVNDFQKGDIAEGYSVSREKKESFPLTVTSAQKNPTAFYLCASSINRGSTEAFFGQGTRLTVV.

The chain has TRBV18 and TRBJ2-7, with D perhaps TRBD1 (5 bases). The germline V and J ends were trimmed by 3 bases and 2 bases, with 8 bases remaining between them. CDR1 is KGHSH, CDR2 LQKENI, per germline. The CDR3 has 13 amino acids. CDR3 bases: TGTGCCAGCTCACCCAAGGACACCTACGAGCAGTACTTC. Translating gives CASSPKDTYEQYF.

The chain uses TRBV6-5 and TRBJ1-5; D is possibly TRBD1 (6 bases). Per the germline V gene, CDR1 is MNHEY and CDR2 is SVGAGI. Trimming took off 7 bases at V and 3 bases at J, with 10 bases between the two ends. The CDR3 has 13 amino acids. The CDR3 bases are TGTGCCAGCAAGACAGGATCCAATCAGCCCCAGCATTTT. Amino acid sequence: CASKTGSNQPQHF.

The rearrangement uses TRBV27 and TRBJ2-1; 7 positions match TRBD2. The CDR3 is 14 residues long. Germline CDR1 MNHEY, CDR2 SMNVEV (reference sequence). V shed 5 bases and J 6 bases; nucleotides not matched to a gene: 7. The DNA of the CDR3 is TGTGCCAGCAGTCCCCTGACTAGCCTCAATGAGCAGTTCTTC. Protein: CASSPLTSLNEQFF.

The chain recombines TRBV18 with TRBJ2-5; D is perhaps TRBD2 (6 bases). V was cut by 3 bases and J by 5 bases, with 19 bases left in between. The CDR3 loop spans 16 amino acids. Per germline, CDR1 KGHSH and CDR2 LQKENI. CDR3 protein: CASSPAAGRPWETQYF. The DNA of the CDR3 is TGTGCCAGCTCACCCGCCGCGGGGCGCCCATGGGAGACCCAGTACTTC.

This clone appeared a single time. This rearrangement joins TRBV9 to TRBJ2-3; 13 bases align to TRBD2. This CDR3 has 15 amino acids. V gave up 3 bases and J gave up 6 bases; unmatched junction bases: 4. CDR1 is SGDLS, CDR2 YYNGEE, per germline. This chain's CDR3 is CASSAGLAGADTQYF. CDR3 sequence (DNA): TGTGCCAGCAGCGCCGGACTAGCGGGAGCTGATACGCAGTATTTT. Variable domain in full (rest from reference TRBV9 and TRBJ2-3): DSGVTQTPKHLITATGQRVTLRCSPRSGDLSVYWYQQSLDQGLQFLIQYYNGEERAKGNILERFSAQQFPDLHSELNLSSLELGDSALYFCASSAGLAGADTQYFGPGTRLTVL.

The V call is TRBV5-4, the J call TRBJ2-7, with 9 bases matching TRBD1. V was clipped by 5 bases and J by 5 bases; unmatched bases: 17. The CDR3 totals 17 residues. CDR1 and CDR2 (germline): SGHNT, YYREEE (reference sequence). CDR3 protein: CASRSLSAGTGFNEQYF. The DNA for the CDR3 is TGTGCCAGCAGATCACTCAGCGCCGGGACAGGGTTCAACGAGCAGTACTTC.

The chain joins TRBV29-1 to TRBJ2-2, with 10 bases that match TRBD2. This CDR3 region has 14 residues. The germline V gene encodes CDR1 SQVTM and CDR2 ANQGSEA. The trim removed 6 bases at V and 2 bases at J, leaving 3 bases unmatched. Written as DNA, the CDR3 is TGCAGCGTAGGACTAGCGGCCAACACCGGGGAGCTGTTTTTT. Translation gives CSVGLAANTGELFF.

The genes are TRBV5-4 and TRBJ2-7; 12 positions agree with TRBD1. The length of the CDR3 is 14 residues. Germline V lookup: CDR1 SGHNT, CDR2 YYREEE (reference sequence). The V and J ends lost 4 bases and 7 bases, in that order; junction bases with no gene match: 6. CDR3 nucleotides: TGTGCCAGCAGCGCGGGACAGGGGGCGTTAGAGCAGTACTTC. This encodes CASSAGQGALEQYF.

This clone was seen a single time. CDR3 DNA sequence: TGTGCCAGCTCACCTGGGGGGAAGGCGAACACCGGGGAGCTGTTTTTT. Protein: CASSPGGKANTGELFF. The rearrangement uses TRBV18 and TRBJ2-2; D is perhaps TRBD2 (6 bases). With 3 bases removed from V and 0 bases from J, the gap between germline ends came to 11 bases. There are 16 residues in the CDR3. CDR1 and CDR2 (germline): KGHSH, LQKENI.

The J gene is TRBJ1-2, the V gene TRBV5-1; D uncertain. CDR3 length: 14 residues. Germline values: CDR1 SGHRS, CDR2 YFSETQ. Deletions cut 4 bases from V and 2 bases from J, with 12 bases between. The CDR3 loop is CASSPKERNYGYTF. In DNA form, the CDR3 reads TGCGCCAGCAGCCCCAAAGAGAGGAACTATGGCTACACCTTC.

V is TRBV5-1 and J is TRBJ2-7, with a tentative D call TRBD2 (8 bases). V lost 3 bases and J lost 4, with 23 bases in between. CDR3 size: 17 residues. Germline V gene data show CDR1 as SGHRS and CDR2 as YFSETQ. The CDR3 DNA is TGCGCCAGCAGCTCGATGGCGGGGGGACAGTCCTATTACGAGCAGTACTTC. It yields the protein CASSSMAGGQSYYEQYF.

V and J are TRBV29-1 and TRBJ2-3; 10 positions agree with TRBD1. Losses at the gene ends were 6 bases for V and 4 bases for J; bases not matched to a gene: 4. Germline V gene lookup returns CDR1 SQVTM and CDR2 ANQGSEA. This CDR3 has 13 residues. This CDR3 reads CSVRQGAPDTQYF. The CDR3 region has the DNA TGCAGCGTCCGACAGGGGGCCCCAGATACGCAGTATTTT.

This clone came up a few times. The V gene is TRBV13, the J gene TRBJ1-1; tentatively, D is TRBD1 (5 bases). The CDR3 has 13 residues. Trimming cost V 5 bases and J 10 bases, with 17 bases left between them. Germline CDR1 PRHDT, CDR2 FYEKMQ (reference sequence). Here the CDR3 DNA reads TGTGCCAGCAGCATTTCCTCAGGGTCGACAGCTTTCTTT. Translating gives CASSISSGSTAFF.